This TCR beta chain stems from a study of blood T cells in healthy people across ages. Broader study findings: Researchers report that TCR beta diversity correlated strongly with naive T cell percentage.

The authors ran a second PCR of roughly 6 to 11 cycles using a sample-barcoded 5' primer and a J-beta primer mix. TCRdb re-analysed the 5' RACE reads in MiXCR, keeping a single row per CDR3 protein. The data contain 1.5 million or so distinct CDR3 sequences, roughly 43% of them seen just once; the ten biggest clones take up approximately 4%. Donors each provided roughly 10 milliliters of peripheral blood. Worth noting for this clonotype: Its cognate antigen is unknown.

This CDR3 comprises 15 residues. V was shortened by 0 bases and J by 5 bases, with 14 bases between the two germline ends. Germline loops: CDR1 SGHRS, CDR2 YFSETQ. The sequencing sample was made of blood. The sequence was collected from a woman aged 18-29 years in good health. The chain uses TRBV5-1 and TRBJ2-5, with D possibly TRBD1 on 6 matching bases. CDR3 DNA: TGCGCCAGCAGCTTGGGGACAGCCGACCTGGAGACCCAGTACTTC. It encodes CASSLGTADLETQYF.